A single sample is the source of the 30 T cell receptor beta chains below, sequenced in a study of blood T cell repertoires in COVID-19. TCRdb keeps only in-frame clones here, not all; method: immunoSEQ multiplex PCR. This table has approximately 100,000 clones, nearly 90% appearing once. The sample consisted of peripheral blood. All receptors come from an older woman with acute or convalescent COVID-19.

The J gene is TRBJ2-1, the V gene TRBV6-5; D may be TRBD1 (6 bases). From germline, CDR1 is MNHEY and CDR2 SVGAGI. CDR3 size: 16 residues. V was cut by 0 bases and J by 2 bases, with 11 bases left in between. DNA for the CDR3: TGTGCCAGCAGTTACTCGTATCAGGGGCCCTACAATGAGCAGTTCTTC. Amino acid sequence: CASSYSYQGPYNEQFF.

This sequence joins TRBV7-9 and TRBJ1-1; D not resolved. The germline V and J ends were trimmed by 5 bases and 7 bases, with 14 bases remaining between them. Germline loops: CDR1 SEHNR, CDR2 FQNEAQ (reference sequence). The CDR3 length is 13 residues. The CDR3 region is CASSPTAKFEAFF. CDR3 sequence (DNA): TGTGCCAGCAGCCCCACAGCAAAGTTTGAAGCTTTCTTT.

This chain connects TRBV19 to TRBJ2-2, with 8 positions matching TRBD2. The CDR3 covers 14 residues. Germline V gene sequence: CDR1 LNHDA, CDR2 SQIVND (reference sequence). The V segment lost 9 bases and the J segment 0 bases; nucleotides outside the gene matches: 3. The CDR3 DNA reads TGTGCCAGCCGACTAGCGCCGAACACCGGGGAGCTGTTTTTT. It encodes CASRLAPNTGELFF.

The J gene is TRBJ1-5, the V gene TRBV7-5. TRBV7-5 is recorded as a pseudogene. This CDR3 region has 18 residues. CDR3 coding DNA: TGTGCCAGAAGCTTAGTCCGTCCGGGTCGTAGCCAAGATCAGCCCCAGCATTTT. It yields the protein CARSLVRPGRSQDQPQHF.

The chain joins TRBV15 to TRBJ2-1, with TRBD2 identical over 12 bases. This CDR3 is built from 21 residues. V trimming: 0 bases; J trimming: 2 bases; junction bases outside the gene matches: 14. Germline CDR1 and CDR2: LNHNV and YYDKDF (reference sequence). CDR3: CATSRDLTLTSGSRTYNEQFF. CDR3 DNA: TGTGCCACCAGCAGAGATCTCACGTTGACTAGCGGGAGTCGCACCTACAATGAGCAGTTCTTC. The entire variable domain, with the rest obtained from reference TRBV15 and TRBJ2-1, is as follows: DAMVIQNPRYQVTQFGKPVTLSCSQTLNHNVMYWYQQKSSQAPKLLFHYYDKDFNNEADTPDNFQSRRPNTSFCFLDIRSPGLGDTAMYLCATSRDLTLTSGSRTYNEQFFGPGTRLTVL.

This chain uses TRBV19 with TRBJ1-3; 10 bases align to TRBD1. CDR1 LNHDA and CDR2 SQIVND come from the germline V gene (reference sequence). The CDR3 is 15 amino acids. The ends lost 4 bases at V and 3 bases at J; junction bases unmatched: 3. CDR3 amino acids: CASSRQGAFGNTIYF. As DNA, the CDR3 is TGTGCCAGTAGTAGACAGGGGGCCTTTGGAAACACCATATATTTT.

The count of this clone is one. The CDR3 DNA reads TGTGCCAGCAGTGAGGCTAGCGGAGCCTACAATGAGCAGTTCTTC. Translated, it gives CASSEASGAYNEQFF. The chain couples TRBV6-4 to TRBJ2-1, with 7 bases matching TRBD2. V was pared by 3 bases and J by 2 bases, with 4 bases of the junction left unmatched. CDR3 size: 15 residues. In germline, CDR1 is MRHNA, CDR2 SNTAGT.

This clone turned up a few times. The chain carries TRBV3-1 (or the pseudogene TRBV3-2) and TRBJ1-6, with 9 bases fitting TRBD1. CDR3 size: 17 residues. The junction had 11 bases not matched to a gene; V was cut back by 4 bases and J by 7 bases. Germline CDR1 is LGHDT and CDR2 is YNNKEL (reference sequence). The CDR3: CASSPFNTGTGNSPLHF. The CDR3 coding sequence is TGTGCCAGCAGCCCCTTTAATACCGGGACAGGGAATTCACCCCTCCACTTT.

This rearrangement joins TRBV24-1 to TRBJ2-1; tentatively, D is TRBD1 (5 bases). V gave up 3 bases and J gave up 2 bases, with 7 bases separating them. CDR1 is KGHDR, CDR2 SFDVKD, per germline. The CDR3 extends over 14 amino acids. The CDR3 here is CATSDVTAYNEQFF. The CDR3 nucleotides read TGTGCCACCAGTGATGTGACAGCCTACAATGAGCAGTTCTTC.

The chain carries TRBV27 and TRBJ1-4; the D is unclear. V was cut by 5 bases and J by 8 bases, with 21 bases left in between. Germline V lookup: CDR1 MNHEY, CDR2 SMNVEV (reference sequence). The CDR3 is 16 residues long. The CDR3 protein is CASSPAGQSMGEKLFF. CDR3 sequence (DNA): TGTGCCAGCAGTCCTGCGGGCCAATCCATGGGGGAAAAACTGTTTTTT. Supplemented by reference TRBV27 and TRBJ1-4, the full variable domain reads EAQVTQNPRYLITVTGKKLTVTCSQNMNHEYMSWYRQDPGLGLRQIYYSMNVEVTDKGDVPEGYKVSRKEKRNFPLILESPSPNQTSLYFCASSPAGQSMGEKLFFGSGTQLSVL.

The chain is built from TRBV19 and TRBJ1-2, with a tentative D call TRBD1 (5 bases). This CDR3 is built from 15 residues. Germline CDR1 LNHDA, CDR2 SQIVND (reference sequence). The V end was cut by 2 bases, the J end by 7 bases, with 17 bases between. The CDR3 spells CASSIWSGKGRGYTF. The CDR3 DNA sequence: TGTGCCAGTAGTATATGGTCAGGGAAGGGTCGTGGCTACACCTTC.

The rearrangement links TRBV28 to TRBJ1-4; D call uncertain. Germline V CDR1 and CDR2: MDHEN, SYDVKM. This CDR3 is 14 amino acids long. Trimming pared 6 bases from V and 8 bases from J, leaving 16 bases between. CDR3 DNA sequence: TGTGCCAGCAGCCGACGGTCCCTCGGGGAAAAACTGTTTTTT. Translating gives CASSRRSLGEKLFF.

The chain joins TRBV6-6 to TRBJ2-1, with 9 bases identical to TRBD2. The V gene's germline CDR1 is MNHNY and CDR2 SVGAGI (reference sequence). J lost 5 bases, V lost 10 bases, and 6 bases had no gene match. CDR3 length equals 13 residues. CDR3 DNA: TGTGCCACCCGCTTAGCGGGAGACAATGAGCAGTTCTTC. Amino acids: CATRLAGDNEQFF.

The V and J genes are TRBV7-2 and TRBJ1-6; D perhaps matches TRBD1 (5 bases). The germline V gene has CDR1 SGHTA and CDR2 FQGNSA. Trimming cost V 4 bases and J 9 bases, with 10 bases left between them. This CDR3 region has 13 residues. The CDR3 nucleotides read TGTGCCAGCAGCTCCGGGACTCTTTCACCCCTCCACTTT. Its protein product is CASSSGTLSPLHF. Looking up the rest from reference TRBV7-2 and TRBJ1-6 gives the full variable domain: GAGVSQSPSNKVTEKGKDVELRCDPISGHTALYWYRQSLGQGLEFLIYFQGNSAPDKSGLPSDRFSAERTGGSVSTLTIQRTQQEDSAVYLCASSSGTLSPLHFGNGTRLTVT.

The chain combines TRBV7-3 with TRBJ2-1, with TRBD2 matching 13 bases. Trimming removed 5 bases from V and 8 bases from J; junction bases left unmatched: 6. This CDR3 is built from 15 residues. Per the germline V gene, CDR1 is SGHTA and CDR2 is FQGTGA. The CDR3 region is CASSGTSGRADEQFF. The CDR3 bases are TGTGCCAGCAGCGGTACTAGCGGGAGGGCCGATGAGCAGTTCTTC.

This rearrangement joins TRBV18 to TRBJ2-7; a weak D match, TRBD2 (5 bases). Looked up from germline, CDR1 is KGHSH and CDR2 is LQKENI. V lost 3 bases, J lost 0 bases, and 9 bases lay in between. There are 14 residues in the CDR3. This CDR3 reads CASSPRESSYEQYF. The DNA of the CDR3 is TGTGCCAGCTCACCCCGGGAAAGCTCCTACGAGCAGTACTTC.

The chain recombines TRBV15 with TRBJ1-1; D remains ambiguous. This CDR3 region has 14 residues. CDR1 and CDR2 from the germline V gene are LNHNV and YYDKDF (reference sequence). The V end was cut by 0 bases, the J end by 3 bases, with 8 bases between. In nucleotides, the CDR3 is TGTGCCACCAGCAGAGAACTACGGGACACTGAAGCTTTCTTT. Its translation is CATSRELRDTEAFF.

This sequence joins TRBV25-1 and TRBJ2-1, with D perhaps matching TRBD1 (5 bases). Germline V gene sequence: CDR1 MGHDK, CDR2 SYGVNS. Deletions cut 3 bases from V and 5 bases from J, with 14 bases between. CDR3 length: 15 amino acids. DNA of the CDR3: TGTGCCAGCAGTGACATACTTAGGACACACAATGAGCAGTTCTTC. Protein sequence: CASSDILRTHNEQFF. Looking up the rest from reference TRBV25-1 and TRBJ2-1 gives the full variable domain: EADIYQTPRYLVIGTGKKITLECSQTMGHDKMYWYQQDPGMELHLIHYSYGVNSTEKGDLSSESTVSRIRTEHFPLTLESARPSHTSQYLCASSDILRTHNEQFFGPGTRLTVL.

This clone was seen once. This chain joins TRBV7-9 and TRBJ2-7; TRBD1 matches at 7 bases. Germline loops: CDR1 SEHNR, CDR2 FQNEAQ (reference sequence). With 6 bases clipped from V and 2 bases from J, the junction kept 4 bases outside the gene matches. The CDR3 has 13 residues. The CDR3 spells CASRKQGTYEQYV. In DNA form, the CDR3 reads TGTGCCAGCAGAAAACAGGGGACCTACGAGCAGTACGTC.

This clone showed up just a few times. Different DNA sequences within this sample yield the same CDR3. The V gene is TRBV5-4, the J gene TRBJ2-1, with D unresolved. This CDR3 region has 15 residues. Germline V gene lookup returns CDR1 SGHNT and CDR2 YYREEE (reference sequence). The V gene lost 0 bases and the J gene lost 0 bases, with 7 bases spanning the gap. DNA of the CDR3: TGTGCCAGCAGCTTGGGAGGAAGCTCCTACAATGAGCAGTTCTTC. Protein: CASSLGGSSYNEQFF. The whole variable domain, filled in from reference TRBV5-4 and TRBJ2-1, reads ETGVTQSPTHLIKTRGQQVTLRCSSQSGHNTVSWYQQALGQGPQFIFQYYREEENGRGNFPPRFSGLQFPNYSSELNVNALELDDSALYLCASSLGGSSYNEQFFGPGTRLTVL.

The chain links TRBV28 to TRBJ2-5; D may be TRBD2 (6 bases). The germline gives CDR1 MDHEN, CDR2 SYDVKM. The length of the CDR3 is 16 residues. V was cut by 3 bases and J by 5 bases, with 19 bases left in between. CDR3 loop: CASSLGVRAGTETQYF. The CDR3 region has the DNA TGTGCCAGCAGTTTGGGGGTGCGGGCGGGAACGGAGACCCAGTACTTC.

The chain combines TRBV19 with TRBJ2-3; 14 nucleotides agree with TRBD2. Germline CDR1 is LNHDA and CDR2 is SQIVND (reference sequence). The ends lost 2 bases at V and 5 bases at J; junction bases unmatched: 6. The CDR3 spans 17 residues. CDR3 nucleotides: TGTGCCAGTAGTATACCGGGACTAGCGGGAGAGAAAGATACGCAGTATTTT. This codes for CASSIPGLAGEKDTQYF.

This chain's CDR3 is CASSSQGAAEKLFF. CDR3 nucleotide sequence: TGTGCCAGCAGTTCTCAGGGGGCGGCGGAAAAACTGTTTTTT. V is TRBV28 and J is TRBJ1-4; 8 nucleotides line up with TRBD1. From germline, CDR1 is MDHEN and CDR2 SYDVKM. With 4 bases clipped from V and 8 bases from J, the junction kept 6 bases outside the gene matches. The CDR3 consists of 14 residues.

The chain's CDR3 is CASSNKRQRNQPQHF. For the CDR3, the DNA is TGTGCCAGCAGCAATAAGAGACAGCGTAATCAGCCCCAGCATTTT. The V and J genes are TRBV21-1 and TRBJ1-5; the table gives TRBD1 as D, unverified against the DNA. TRBV21-1 is assigned pseudogene status. This CDR3 is built from 15 residues.

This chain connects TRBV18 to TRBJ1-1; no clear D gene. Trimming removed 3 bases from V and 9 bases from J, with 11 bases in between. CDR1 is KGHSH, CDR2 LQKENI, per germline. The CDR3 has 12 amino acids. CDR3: CASSPEVGKAFF. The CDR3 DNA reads TGTGCCAGCTCACCGGAGGTGGGAAAAGCTTTCTTT.

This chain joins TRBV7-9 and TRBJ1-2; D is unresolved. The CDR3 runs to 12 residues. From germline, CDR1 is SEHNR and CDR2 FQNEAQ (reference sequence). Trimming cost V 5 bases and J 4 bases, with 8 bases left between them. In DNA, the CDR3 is TGTGCCAGCAGCGAGAGAAGCTATGGCTACACCTTC. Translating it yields CASSERSYGYTF.

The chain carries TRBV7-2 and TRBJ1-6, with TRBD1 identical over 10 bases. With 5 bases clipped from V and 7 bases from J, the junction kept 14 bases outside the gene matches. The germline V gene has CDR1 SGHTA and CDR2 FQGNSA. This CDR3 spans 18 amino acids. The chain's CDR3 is CASSSETGGALWNSPLHF. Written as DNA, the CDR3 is TGTGCCAGCAGCAGCGAGACAGGGGGCGCGCTGTGGAATTCACCCCTCCACTTT. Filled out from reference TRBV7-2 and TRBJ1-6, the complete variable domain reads GAGVSQSPSNKVTEKGKDVELRCDPISGHTALYWYRQSLGQGLEFLIYFQGNSAPDKSGLPSDRFSAERTGGSVSTLTIQRTQQEDSAVYLCASSSETGGALWNSPLHFGNGTRLTVT.

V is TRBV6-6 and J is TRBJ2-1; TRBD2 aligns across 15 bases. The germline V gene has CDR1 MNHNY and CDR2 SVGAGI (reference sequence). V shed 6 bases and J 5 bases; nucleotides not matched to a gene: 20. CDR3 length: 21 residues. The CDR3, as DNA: TGTGCCAGCAGCTCTAAACGGCGCCGGACTAGCGGGAGGGCCACGAACAATGAGCAGTTCTTC. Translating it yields CASSSKRRRTSGRATNNEQFF.

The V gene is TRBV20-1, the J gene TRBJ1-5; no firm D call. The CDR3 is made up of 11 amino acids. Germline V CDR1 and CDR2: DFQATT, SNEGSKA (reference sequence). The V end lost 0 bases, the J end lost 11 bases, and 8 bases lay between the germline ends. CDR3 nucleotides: TGCAGTGCTAGAGATGGGCTAACCCAGCATTTT. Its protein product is CSARDGLTQHF.

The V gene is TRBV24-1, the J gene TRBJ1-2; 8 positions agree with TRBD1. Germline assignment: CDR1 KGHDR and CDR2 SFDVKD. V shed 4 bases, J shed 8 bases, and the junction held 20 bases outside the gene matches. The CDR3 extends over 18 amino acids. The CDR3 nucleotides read TGTGCCACCAGTGACTCTGCAGGACAGGGTCGAGGACGAGGGGGCTACACCTTC. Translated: CATSDSAGQGRGRGGYTF.